The next 16 T cell receptor beta chains were all read from a single sample in a study of shared clonotypes between healthy human individuals. TCRdb keeps only in-frame clones here, not all; method: immunoSEQ multiplex PCR. The sample yields roughly 2.5 million clones, around nine tenths seen once. Sequences were obtained from naive CD4+ T cells sorted from blood. Stated subset: CD45RA+ positively selected. The receptors shown here come from a man aged 18 to 30 in good health.

The J gene is TRBJ2-5, the V gene TRBV30; maybe TRBD2 (5 bases). Germline V CDR1 and CDR2: GTSNPN, SVGIG (reference sequence). Trimming cost V 0 bases and J 10 bases, with 15 bases left between them. The CDR3 has 13 amino acids. The CDR3: CAWSVREVSDQYF. In DNA form, the CDR3 reads TGTGCCTGGAGTGTACGGGAAGTTAGTGACCAGTACTTC.

As regards this clone: Other DNA sequences in the same sample also yield this CDR3. This chain joins TRBV18 and TRBJ1-5; 10 bases line up with TRBD1. The CDR3 runs 16 residues. Germline CDR1 is KGHSH and CDR2 is LQKENI. The V and J ends lost 1 base and 1 base, in that order; junction bases with no gene match: 1. Here the CDR3 DNA reads TGTGCCAGCTCACCACTGGGACAGGGGAGCAATCAGCCCCAGCATTTT. Protein sequence: CASSPLGQGSNQPQHF.

V usage is TRBV5-1 and J usage is TRBJ2-7, with D tentatively TRBD1 (5 bases). The germline V and J ends were trimmed by 0 bases and 2 bases, with 15 bases remaining between them. The CDR3 loop spans 16 amino acids. The germline V gene has CDR1 SGHRS and CDR2 YFSETQ. The CDR3 DNA is TGCGCCAGCAGCTTGGAACCAGGGCTAACAACCTACGAGCAGTACTTC. Amino acids: CASSLEPGLTTYEQYF.

The chain combines TRBV6-5 with TRBJ2-1; D tentatively reads TRBD1 or TRBD2 (5 bases each). V dropped 6 bases and J dropped 4 bases, with 16 bases sitting between them. Germline V CDR1 and CDR2: MNHEY, SVGAGI. The CDR3 has 15 residues. The CDR3 loop reads CASRSGTLLYNEQFF. As DNA, the CDR3 is TGTGCCAGCAGGTCCGGGACCCTACTTTACAATGAGCAGTTCTTC.

The chain uses TRBV6-1 and TRBJ1-2; no clear D gene. The CDR3 consists of 13 residues. Germline CDR1 is MNHNS and CDR2 is SASEGT. The V and J ends lost 7 bases and 6 bases respectively, with 15 bases between them. The CDR3 is CASTGGFRDGYTF. The CDR3 coding sequence is TGTGCCAGCACGGGCGGGTTTAGAGATGGCTACACCTTC.

This chain joins TRBV4-1 and TRBJ2-7; 10 positions match TRBD2. The CDR3 extends over 14 amino acids. Germline V gene lookup returns CDR1 MGHRA and CDR2 YSYEKL. The junction had 4 bases not matched to a gene; V was cut back by 6 bases and J by 2 bases. The chain's CDR3 is CASRPTSGAYEQYF. Written as DNA, the CDR3 is TGCGCCAGCAGACCTACTAGCGGGGCCTACGAGCAGTACTTC.

V gene TRBV19 combines with J gene TRBJ2-5; D not resolved. CDR3 length equals 13 residues. Trimming removed 3 bases from V and 3 bases from J, with 8 bases in between. Germline V gene lookup returns CDR1 LNHDA and CDR2 SQIVND (reference sequence). The CDR3 sequence: CASSIVPEETQYF. The CDR3 region has the DNA TGTGCCAGTAGTATCGTCCCAGAAGAGACCCAGTACTTC. The complete variable domain, with remaining parts taken from reference TRBV19 and TRBJ2-5, reads DGGITQSPKYLFRKEGQNVTLSCEQNLNHDAMYWYRQDPGQGLRLIYYSQIVNDFQKGDIAEGYSVSREKKESFPLTVTSAQKNPTAFYLCASSIVPEETQYFGPGTRLLVL.

This chain uses TRBV6-1 with TRBJ1-2, with D hard to call. CDR1 and CDR2 from the germline V gene are MNHNS and SASEGT. CDR3 length: 13 amino acids. Deletions cut 8 bases from V and 7 bases from J, with 17 bases between. The CDR3 loop is CASSHPVGTGYTF. The CDR3 DNA is TGTGCCAGCTCACACCCTGTGGGCACTGGCTACACCTTC.

This chain uses TRBV4-1 with TRBJ1-2; the D gene is possibly TRBD1 (5 bases). Germline V gene lookup returns CDR1 MGHRA and CDR2 YSYEKL. The V and J ends lost 0 bases and 8 bases respectively, with 16 bases between them. The CDR3 covers 15 residues. The CDR3 sequence is CASSQEGLGVRGYTF. The CDR3 DNA sequence: TGCGCCAGCAGCCAAGAAGGGCTGGGGGTGAGGGGCTACACCTTC.

This sequence joins TRBV6-1 and TRBJ2-4; a possible D gene is TRBD1 (5 bases). CDR1 MNHNS and CDR2 SASEGT come from the germline V gene. The CDR3 is 15 residues long. V lost 6 bases, J lost 0 bases, and 12 bases lay in between. CDR3 region: CASRAGFLAKNIQYF. The CDR3 nucleotides are TGTGCCAGCAGAGCAGGGTTCCTAGCCAAAAACATTCAGTACTTC.

The chain uses TRBV7-9 and TRBJ2-3; 7 bases agree with TRBD2. The germline CDR1 and CDR2 sequences are SEHNR and FQNEAQ (reference sequence). Trimming cost V 3 bases and J 3 bases; bases outside gene matches: 6. There are 15 residues in the CDR3. CDR3 DNA: TGTGCCAGCAGCTTCGGGACTAAAGTAACAGATACGCAGTATTTT. Protein product: CASSFGTKVTDTQYF.

In this sample, this clone turned up once. This sequence joins TRBV7-8 and TRBJ2-3, with D perhaps matching TRBD1 or TRBD2 (5 bases each). This CDR3 region has 16 residues. The V end lost 0 bases, the J end lost 1 base, and 11 bases lay between the germline ends. CDR1 and CDR2 from the germline V gene are SGHVS and FQNEAQ. CDR3 amino acids: CASSLAPRGRTDTQYF. DNA of the CDR3: TGTGCCAGCAGCTTAGCGCCTCGGGGCCGCACAGATACGCAGTATTTT.

This sequence joins TRBV29-1 and TRBJ2-2, with unresolved D. CDR3 size: 11 residues. CDR1 is SQVTM, CDR2 ANQGSEA, per germline. V was cut by 7 bases and J by 6 bases, with 9 bases left in between. CDR3 sequence (DNA): TGCAGCGGGGGTGGATCCGGGGAGCTGTTTTTT. Translation: CSGGGSGELFF.

The chain is built from TRBV19 and TRBJ2-1; 15 nucleotides match TRBD2. V dropped 4 bases and J dropped 4; count of bases not matched to a gene: 11. This CDR3 is 19 amino acids long. Germline-derived CDR1 and CDR2 are LNHDA and SQIVND (reference sequence). CDR3 loop: CASSRGLAGGHVTYNEQFF. The CDR3 DNA reads TGTGCCAGTAGTAGGGGACTAGCGGGGGGCCATGTAACTTACAATGAGCAGTTCTTC.

V usage is TRBV4-3 and J usage is TRBJ2-3; D call uncertain. There are 16 residues in the CDR3. V dropped 0 bases and J dropped 6 bases, with 16 bases sitting between them. CDR1 is LGHNA and CDR2 is YSLEER in the germline V gene. CDR3 amino acids: CASSQEFGLPPDTQYF. In nucleotides, the CDR3 is TGCGCCAGCAGCCAAGAATTCGGCTTACCTCCCGATACGCAGTATTTT.

Points on this clone: This CDR3 is also generated by other DNA sequences in the sample. The gene calls are TRBV5-4 and TRBJ2-3, with TRBD2 matching over 14 bases. Germline V gene lookup returns CDR1 SGHNT and CDR2 YYREEE (reference sequence). V was clipped by 4 bases and J by 4 bases; unmatched bases: 5. This CDR3 is built from 16 residues. This CDR3 is CASSPGTSGSPDTQYF. CDR3 nucleotides: TGTGCCAGCAGCCCCGGGACTAGCGGGAGCCCAGATACGCAGTATTTT.